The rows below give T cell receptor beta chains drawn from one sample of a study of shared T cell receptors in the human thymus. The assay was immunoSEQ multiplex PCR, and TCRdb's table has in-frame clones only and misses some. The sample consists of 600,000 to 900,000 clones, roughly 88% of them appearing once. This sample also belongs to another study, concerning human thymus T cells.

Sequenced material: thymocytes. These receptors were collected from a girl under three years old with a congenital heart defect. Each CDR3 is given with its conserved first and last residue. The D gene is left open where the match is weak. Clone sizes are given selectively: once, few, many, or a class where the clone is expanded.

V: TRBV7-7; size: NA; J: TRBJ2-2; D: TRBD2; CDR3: CASSPSGGLLGELFF; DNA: TGTGCTAGCAGCCCGAGCGGGGGGCTCCTCGGGGAGCTGTTTTTT
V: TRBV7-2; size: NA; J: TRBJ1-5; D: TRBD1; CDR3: CASSLHRGLNPSNQPQHF; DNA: TGTGCCAGCAGCTTGCATAGGGGGCTAAATCCTAGCAATCAGCCCCAGCATTTT
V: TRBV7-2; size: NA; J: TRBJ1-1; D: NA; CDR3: CASSRTVGETEAFF; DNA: TGTGCCAGCAGCCGAACTGTAGGGGAAACTGAAGCTTTCTTT
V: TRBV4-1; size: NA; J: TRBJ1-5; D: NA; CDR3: CASSQARISNQPQHF; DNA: TGCGCCAGCAGCCAAGCGAGGATTAGCAATCAGCCCCAGCATTTT
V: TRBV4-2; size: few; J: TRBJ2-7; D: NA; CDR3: CASSQGGRTSSYEQYF; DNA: TGTGCCAGCAGCCAAGGGGGCCGGACAAGCTCCTACGAGCAGTACTTC
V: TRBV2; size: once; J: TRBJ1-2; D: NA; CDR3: CASSDMRGGGYTF; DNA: TGTGCCAGCAGTGATATGAGGGGGGGTGGCTACACCTTC
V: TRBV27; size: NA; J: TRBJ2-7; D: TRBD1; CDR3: CASTRRGQGISYEQYF; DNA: TGTGCCAGCACAAGACGGGGACAGGGGATATCCTACGAGCAGTACTTC
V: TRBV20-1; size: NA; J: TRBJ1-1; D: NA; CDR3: CSAGDSEEAFF; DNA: TGCAGTGCTGGCGACAGCGAGGAAGCTTTCTTT
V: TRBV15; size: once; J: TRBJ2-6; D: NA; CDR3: CATSKPVGLPGANVLTF; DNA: TGTGCCACCAGCAAACCTGTTGGGCTCCCCGGGGCCAACGTCCTGACTTTC
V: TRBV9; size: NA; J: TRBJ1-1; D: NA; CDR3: CASSVGQKNTEAFF; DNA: TGTGCCAGCAGCGTAGGGCAGAAGAACACTGAAGCTTTCTTT
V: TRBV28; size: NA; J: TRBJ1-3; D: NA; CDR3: CASSLSRDSGNTIYF; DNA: TGTGCCAGCAGTTTATCCCGGGACTCTGGAAACACCATATATTTT
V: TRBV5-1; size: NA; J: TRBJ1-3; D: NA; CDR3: CASSLAGGSGNTIYF; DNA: TGCGCCAGCAGCTTGGCGGGTGGCTCTGGAAACACCATATATTTT
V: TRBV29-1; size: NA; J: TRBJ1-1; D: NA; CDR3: CSVKGGPAEDTEAFF; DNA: TGCAGCGTCAAGGGAGGTCCGGCTGAAGACACTGAAGCTTTCTTT
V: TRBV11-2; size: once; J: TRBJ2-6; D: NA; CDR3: CASSSGGNVLTF; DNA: TGTGCCAGCAGCTCCGGGGGCAACGTCCTGACTTTC
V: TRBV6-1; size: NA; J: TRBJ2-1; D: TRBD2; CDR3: CASSERIRGENEQFF; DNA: TGTGCCAGCAGTGAAAGGATTCGGGGGGAGAATGAGCAGTTCTTC
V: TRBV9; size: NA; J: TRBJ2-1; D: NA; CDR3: CASSPQGIEQFF; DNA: TGTGCCAGCAGCCCTCAGGGTATTGAGCAGTTCTTC
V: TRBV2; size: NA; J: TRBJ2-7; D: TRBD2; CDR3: CASSEGGSGGVPYEQYF; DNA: TGTGCCAGCAGTGAAGGGGGTAGCGGGGGGGTACCCTACGAGCAGTACTTC
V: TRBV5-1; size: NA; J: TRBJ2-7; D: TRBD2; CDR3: CASSSPSGTTPYEQYF; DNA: TGCGCCAGCAGCTCCCCATCCGGGACTACACCCTACGAGCAGTACTTC
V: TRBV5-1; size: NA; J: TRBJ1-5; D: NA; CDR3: CASSWGIDGGQPQHF; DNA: TGCGCCAGCAGCTGGGGAATAGATGGAGGTCAGCCCCAGCATTTT
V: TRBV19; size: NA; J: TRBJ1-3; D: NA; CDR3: CASSDRMPPRQDGSGNTIYF; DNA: TGTGCCAGTAGTGACCGCATGCCTCCTCGACAGGATGGCTCTGGAAACACCATATATTTT